This entry concerns a single T cell receptor (beta chain). Its cognate antigen is unknown. TCRdb re-called the 5' RACE reads through MiXCR, storing one row per CDR3 protein. Here the sample spans a few hundred thousand distinct CDR3 sequences, roughly 8% being singletons. The CDR3 is made up of 16 amino acids. Germline V lookup: CDR1 MNHEY, CDR2 SVGAGI. Trimming took 2 bases from V and 1 from J, leaving 12 bases between them. This sample stems from a study of CD8 T cells in ankylosing spondylitis. Overall study findings and caveats: A motif in TCR beta, a set of under ten highly homologous variants, appeared characteristic of ankylosing spondylitis blood.

The sequenced sample consisted of blood, either unsorted or a sorted T cell fraction (not recorded which). The J gene is TRBJ2-1, the V gene TRBV6-5; D may be TRBD1 (7 bases). The clonotype originates from a male donor with ankylosing spondylitis. This CDR3 reads CASSYPTGRSYNEQFF. The CDR3 region has the DNA TGTGCCAGCAGTTACCCGACAGGGAGGTCCTACAATGAGCAGTTCTTC.